This passage covers 19 T cell receptor beta chains from one sample sequenced in a study of radiation and T cells in renal cell carcinoma. Only in-frame clones appear in the TCRdb table, and some are missing; sequencing was by immunoSEQ multiplex PCR. The table records some 100,000 clones, 82% of them present only once. Time point specified: baseline pretreatment blood. Regarding treatment: 15 Gy SBRT to primary tumor, nephrectomy 4 weeks later. Specimen: blood, collected from a patient whose treatment included radiotherapy and nephrectomy. All receptors derive from a man in his fifties or sixties with renal cell carcinoma.

The gene calls are TRBV19 and TRBJ2-7, with 9 positions matching TRBD1. The V and J ends lost 5 bases and 4 bases, in that order; junction bases with no gene match: 3. This CDR3 has 13 residues. CDR1 LNHDA and CDR2 SQIVND come from the germline V gene (reference sequence). This CDR3 is CASSFGQGYEQYF. As DNA, the CDR3 is TGTGCCAGTAGTTTTGGACAGGGGTACGAGCAGTACTTC.

V usage is TRBV15 and J usage is TRBJ1-1; 10 positions agree with TRBD1. V was clipped by 8 bases and J by 8 bases; unmatched bases: 11. The germline V gene encodes CDR1 LNHNV and CDR2 YYDKDF (reference sequence). The CDR3 loop spans 14 amino acids. The CDR3 here is CATGQGVGTLEAFF. In DNA form, the CDR3 reads TGTGCCACCGGACAGGGGGTTGGGACACTGGAAGCTTTCTTT. Drawing the rest from reference TRBV15 and TRBJ1-1, the complete variable domain is DAMVIQNPRYQVTQFGKPVTLSCSQTLNHNVMYWYQQKSSQAPKLLFHYYDKDFNNEADTPDNFQSRRPNTSFCFLDIRSPGLGDTAMYLCATGQGVGTLEAFFGQGTRLTVV.

This clone was seen only once. This sequence joins TRBV7-8 and TRBJ2-7, with 7 bases fitting TRBD2. The germline V gene has CDR1 SGHVS and CDR2 FQNEAQ. The CDR3 has 16 amino acids. The junction had 14 bases not matched to a gene; V was cut back by 5 bases and J by 4 bases. The CDR3 here is CASSQPGSGTLYEQYF. The CDR3 DNA reads TGTGCCAGCAGCCAGCCGGGGAGCGGGACTCTTTACGAGCAGTACTTC. Full variable domain (remainder filled in from reference TRBV7-8 and TRBJ2-7): GAGVSQSPRYKVAKRGQDVALRCDPISGHVSLFWYQQALGQGPEFLTYFQNEAQLDKSGLPSDRFFAERPEGSVSTLKIQRTQQEDSAVYLCASSQPGSGTLYEQYFGPGTRLTVT.

CDR3 sequence reads: CASSLDLAGNTGELFF. The CDR3 DNA reads TGCGCCAGCAGCTTGGATCTAGCGGGGAACACCGGGGAGCTGTTTTTT. The chain combines TRBV5-1 with TRBJ2-2; TRBD2 matches at 8 bases. The junction had 2 bases not matched to a gene; V was cut back by 0 bases and J by 1 base. This CDR3 region has 16 residues. Germline lookup yields CDR1 SGHRS and CDR2 YFSETQ.

V usage is TRBV30 and J usage is TRBJ2-1; D uncertain. Germline CDR1 reads GTSNPN; CDR2 reads SVGIG (reference sequence). The CDR3 spans 12 residues. With 6 bases removed from V and 6 bases from J, the gap between germline ends came to 12 bases. In nucleotides, the CDR3 is TGTGCCTGCGAGCCCCCCGCCAATGAGCAGTTCTTC. Translating it yields CACEPPANEQFF.

This clone was detected only once. The gene calls are TRBV7-9 and TRBJ2-1; D is perhaps TRBD1 (6 bases). The CDR3 loop spans 12 amino acids. In germline, CDR1 is SEHNR, CDR2 FQNEAQ (reference sequence). V lost 4 bases, J lost 7 bases, and 8 bases lay in between. The CDR3 DNA sequence: TGTGCCAGCAGCTGGACAGAGAATGAGCAGTTCTTC. Amino acids: CASSWTENEQFF.

The chain recombines TRBV29-1 with TRBJ2-7; TRBD1 might be the D (5 bases). Germline V CDR1 and CDR2: SQVTM, ANQGSEA. The V end was cut by 3 bases, the J end by 3 bases, with 12 bases between. The CDR3 extends over 13 amino acids. The CDR3 DNA is TGCAGCGTTGAGGCTGCAGGGAACTACGAGCAGTACTTC. Encoded protein: CSVEAAGNYEQYF.

The CDR3 DNA is TGTGCCTGGAGTTCAATCGGGACCGCAATTTCACCCCTCCACTTT. Protein: CAWSSIGTAISPLHF. The rearrangement joins TRBV30 to TRBJ1-6; a possible D gene is TRBD1 (5 bases). Germline V gene sequence: CDR1 GTSNPN, CDR2 SVGIG (reference sequence). Trimming pared 2 bases from V and 9 bases from J, leaving 17 bases between. The CDR3 is made up of 15 amino acids.

A few counts support this clone. The rearrangement links TRBV25-1 to TRBJ1-1, with unresolved D. The CDR3 sequence is 11 residues long. The V gene lost 6 bases and the J gene lost 11 bases, with 13 bases spanning the gap. CDR1 MGHDK and CDR2 SYGVNS come from the germline V gene. The CDR3 sequence is CASSYRGFAFF. The CDR3 region has the DNA TGTGCCAGCAGCTACCGAGGGTTTGCTTTCTTT.

This clone appeared a single time. This chain links TRBV7-9 with TRBJ2-3, with D perhaps TRBD1 (5 bases). This CDR3 comprises 14 residues. V lost 4 bases and J 1 base, leaving 9 bases between the germline ends. The germline V gene has CDR1 SEHNR and CDR2 FQNEAQ (reference sequence). CDR3 region: CASSYDRGTDTQYF. CDR3 in DNA: TGTGCCAGCAGCTATGACAGAGGCACAGATACGCAGTATTTT.

In its sample, this clone was seen once. Here the CDR3 reads CASSIEGGVGEQYF. For the CDR3, the DNA is TGTGCCAGTAGTATAGAAGGAGGGGTTGGCGAGCAGTACTTC. This chain links TRBV19 with TRBJ2-7, with D perhaps TRBD2 (6 bases). Trimming took off 0 bases at V and 6 bases at J, with 12 bases between the two ends. The length of the CDR3 is 14 residues. The V gene's germline CDR1 is LNHDA and CDR2 SQIVND (reference sequence).

This chain links TRBV10-2 with TRBJ1-3; D is unresolved. Germline CDR1 is WSHSY and CDR2 is SAAADI. This CDR3 has 17 amino acids. The V end lost 0 bases, the J end lost 1 base, and 13 bases lay between the germline ends. Written as DNA, the CDR3 is TGCGCCAGCAGTGAGTCGTTCTATGGAGTATCTGGAAACACCATATATTTT. Protein sequence: CASSESFYGVSGNTIYF.

This chain uses TRBV9 with TRBJ2-1, with TRBD2 matching 10 bases. CDR1 is SGDLS, CDR2 YYNGEE, per germline. The CDR3 has 15 amino acids. V was clipped by 0 bases and J by 6 bases; unmatched bases: 3. CDR3 amino acids: CASSVDVAGGNEQFF. The DNA of the CDR3 is TGTGCCAGCAGCGTAGACGTAGCGGGGGGCAATGAGCAGTTCTTC.

The gene calls are TRBV6-4 and TRBJ1-2; 7 bases match TRBD1. Germline values: CDR1 MRHNA, CDR2 SNTAGT. Trimming removed 4 bases from V and 6 bases from J; junction bases left unmatched: 8. The CDR3 contains 14 residues. The CDR3 sequence: CASSAGGTVNGYTF. Here the CDR3 DNA reads TGTGCCAGCAGTGCCGGAGGGACAGTCAATGGCTACACCTTC.

Only a few counts were recorded for this clone. The DNA for the CDR3 is TGTGCCAGCAGCCGCTACCTCGGGACTGAAGCTTTCTTT. This gives the protein CASSRYLGTEAFF. The genes are TRBV13 and TRBJ1-1; D remains ambiguous. Germline V lookup: CDR1 PRHDT, CDR2 FYEKMQ (reference sequence). The CDR3 extends over 13 amino acids. Trimming removed 5 bases at V and 5 bases at J, with 12 bases between.

This chain links TRBV15 with TRBJ2-7; TRBD1 matches 7 bases. J gave up 7 bases and V 4 bases, and 13 bases lay outside the gene matches. The length of the CDR3 is 15 residues. Per germline, CDR1 LNHNV and CDR2 YYDKDF (reference sequence). CDR3 sequence reads: CATSILGEGAREQYF. The CDR3 nucleotides are TGTGCCACCAGCATCCTAGGAGAGGGGGCGCGAGAGCAGTACTTC.

The chain joins TRBV5-1 to TRBJ2-7; 8 nucleotides line up with TRBD1. CDR3 size: 13 residues. With V trimmed by 0 bases and J by 6 bases, 2 bases remained unmatched. Germline V lookup: CDR1 SGHRS, CDR2 YFSETQ. This CDR3 is CASSLADRGEQYF. The CDR3 DNA reads as TGCGCCAGCAGCTTGGCCGACAGGGGCGAGCAGTACTTC.

The rearrangement joins TRBV5-4 to TRBJ2-3; the match to TRBD2 covers 10 bases. This CDR3 spans 16 amino acids. Germline V gene lookup returns CDR1 SGHNT and CDR2 YYREEE (reference sequence). After removal of 4 bases from V and 3 bases from J, the junction contained 8 bases not matched to a gene. In nucleotides, the CDR3 is TGTGCCAGCAGCCAGAGTAGCGGGAGGAGTACAGATACGCAGTATTTT. Protein: CASSQSSGRSTDTQYF.

This clone was counted between two and nine times. This rearrangement joins TRBV5-1 to TRBJ1-4; D is unclear. Trimming stripped 1 base from V and 8 bases from J, with 15 bases between. This CDR3 comprises 15 residues. Germline lookup yields CDR1 SGHRS and CDR2 YFSETQ. The CDR3 is CASSLTGAGGEKLFF. The CDR3 bases are TGCGCCAGCAGCTTGACGGGAGCGGGAGGGGAAAAACTGTTTTTT.